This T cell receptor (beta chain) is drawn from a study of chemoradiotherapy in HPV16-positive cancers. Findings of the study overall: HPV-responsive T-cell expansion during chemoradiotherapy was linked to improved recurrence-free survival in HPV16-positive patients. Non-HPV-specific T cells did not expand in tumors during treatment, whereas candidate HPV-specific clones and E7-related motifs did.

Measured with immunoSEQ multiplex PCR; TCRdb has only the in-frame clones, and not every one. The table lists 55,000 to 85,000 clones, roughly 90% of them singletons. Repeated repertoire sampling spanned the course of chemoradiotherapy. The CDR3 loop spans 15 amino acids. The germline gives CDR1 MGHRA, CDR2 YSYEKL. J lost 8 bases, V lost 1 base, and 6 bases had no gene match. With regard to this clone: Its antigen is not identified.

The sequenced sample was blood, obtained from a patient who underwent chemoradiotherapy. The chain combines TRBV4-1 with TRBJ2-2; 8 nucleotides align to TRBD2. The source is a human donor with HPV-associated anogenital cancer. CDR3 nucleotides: TGCGCCAGCAGCCAAGTTGCGGGAGGTAGAGGGGAGCTGTTTTTT. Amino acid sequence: CASSQVAGGRGELFF.